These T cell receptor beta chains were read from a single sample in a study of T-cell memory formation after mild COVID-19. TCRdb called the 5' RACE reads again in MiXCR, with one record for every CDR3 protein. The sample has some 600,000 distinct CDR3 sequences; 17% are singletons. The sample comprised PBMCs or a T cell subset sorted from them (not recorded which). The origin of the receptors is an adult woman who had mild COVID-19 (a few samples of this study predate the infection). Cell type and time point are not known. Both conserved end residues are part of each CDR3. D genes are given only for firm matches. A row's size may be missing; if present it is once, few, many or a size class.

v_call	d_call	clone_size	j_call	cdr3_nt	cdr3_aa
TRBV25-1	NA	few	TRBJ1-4	TGTGCCAGCAGCGGGAGGGGGGTATCGGAAAAACTGTTTTTT	CASSGRGVSEKLFF
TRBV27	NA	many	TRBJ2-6	TGTGCCAGCAGTTTATATGCGCCAGTTTCCTCTGGGGCCAACGTCCTGACTTTC	CASSLYAPVSSGANVLTF
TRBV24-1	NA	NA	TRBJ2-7	TGTGCCACCAGTGATGCGTCCACCTACGAGCAGTACTTC	CATSDASTYEQYF
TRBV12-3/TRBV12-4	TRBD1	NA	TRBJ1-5	TGTGCCAGCAGTTGGACAGGGTCCAATCAGCCCCAGCATTTT	CASSWTGSNQPQHF
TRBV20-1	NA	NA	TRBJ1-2	TGCAGTGCTCTTCTCAAACGCTATGGCTACACCTTC	CSALLKRYGYTF
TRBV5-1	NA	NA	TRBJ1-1	TGCGCCAGCAGGGATTTGAGCCCGAACACTGAAGCTTTCTTT	CASRDLSPNTEAFF
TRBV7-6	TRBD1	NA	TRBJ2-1	TGTGCCAGCAGCATGGGACAGGGGTACTACAATGAGCAGTTCTTC	CASSMGQGYYNEQFF
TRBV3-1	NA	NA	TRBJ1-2	TGTGCCAGCAGCCACCTACAACAGGGCTATGGCTACACCTTC	CASSHLQQGYGYTF
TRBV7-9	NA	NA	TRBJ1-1	TGTGCCAGCAGCTTAGGAGGCCCGCTCTTT	CASSLGGPLF
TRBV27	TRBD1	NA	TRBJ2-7	TGTGCCAGCAGTAGAAACCGGGACAGGACCTCCTACGAGCAGTACTTC	CASSRNRDRTSYEQYF
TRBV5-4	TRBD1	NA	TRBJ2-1	TGTGCCAGCAGCCCGGACAGGCGGAATGAGCAGTTCTTC	CASSPDRRNEQFF
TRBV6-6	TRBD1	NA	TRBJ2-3	TGTGCCGGACGGGGACAGGGGCACACAGATACGCAGTATTTT	CAGRGQGHTDTQYF
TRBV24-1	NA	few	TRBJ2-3	TGTGCCACCAGAGACAGCACAGATACGCAGTATTTT	CATRDSTDTQYF
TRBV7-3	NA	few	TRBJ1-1	TGTGCCAGCAGCCCCTCCGGGCCCCACGGAAGGAACACTGAAGCTTTCTTT	CASSPSGPHGRNTEAFF
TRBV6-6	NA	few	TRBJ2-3	TGTGCCAGCACCCCCCTCCGGGGCCCGCAGTATTTT	CASTPLRGPQYF
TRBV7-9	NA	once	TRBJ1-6	TGTGCCAGCAGCTTAGTGGGGAGCTCCTATAATTCACCCCTCCACTTT	CASSLVGSSYNSPLHF
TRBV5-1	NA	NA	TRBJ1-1	TGCGCCAGCTATCCGGGGATCGCCGGAGCTTATACTGAAGCTTTCTTT	CASYPGIAGAYTEAFF
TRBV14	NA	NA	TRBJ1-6	TGTGCCAGCAGCCAAGATCCGGCCCGGGCGGGCTCCTATAATTCACCCCTCCACTTT	CASSQDPARAGSYNSPLHF
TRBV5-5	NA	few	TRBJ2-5	TGTGCCAGCAGCTTGAGAACAGGGGGGGGGACCCAGTACTTC	CASSLRTGGGTQYF
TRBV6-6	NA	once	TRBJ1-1	TGTGCCAGCAGCCCGACCCGCACTAACACTGAAGCTTTCTTT	CASSPTRTNTEAFF
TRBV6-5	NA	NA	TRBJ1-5	TGTGCCAGCAGTTACTCGACCGGGGATAATCAGCCCCAGCATTTT	CASSYSTGDNQPQHF
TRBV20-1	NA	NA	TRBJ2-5	TGCAGTGCTAGAGATGGAAAGTGGCTGGCTTCCCAAGAGACCCAGTACTTC	CSARDGKWLASQETQYF
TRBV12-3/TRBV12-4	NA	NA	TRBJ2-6	TGTGCCAGCAGTCCCCGCGGAGGGGCGAGCTCTGGGGCCAACGTCCTGACTTTC	CASSPRGGASSGANVLTF
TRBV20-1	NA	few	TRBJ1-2	TGCAGTGCTAGAGACCGGCAGCTCATTGGCTATGGCTACACCTTC	CSARDRQLIGYGYTF
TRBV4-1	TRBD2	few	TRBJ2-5	TGCGCCAGCAGCCAAATTCCGGGACTAGCGGGGTCAAAAGAGACCCAGTACTTC	CASSQIPGLAGSKETQYF
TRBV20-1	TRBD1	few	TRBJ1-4	TGCAGTGCGGGTCAGGGGGAATGGGAAAAACTGTTTTTT	CSAGQGEWEKLFF
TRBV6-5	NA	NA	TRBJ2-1	TGTGCCAGCAGTTACCAGCCTTCGTTCTCCTACAATGAGCAGTTCTTC	CASSYQPSFSYNEQFF
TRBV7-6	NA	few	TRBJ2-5	TGTGCCAGCAGCCCCTCGTGGGCGCTCCAAGAGACCCAGTACTTC	CASSPSWALQETQYF
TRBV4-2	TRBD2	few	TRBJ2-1	TGTGCCAGCAGCCAAGAGGGGACTAGGTGGGGCAACAATGAGCAGTTCTTC	CASSQEGTRWGNNEQFF
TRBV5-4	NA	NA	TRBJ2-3	TGTGCCAGCAGCATCCGGGTACCCGGGACTCACACAGATACGCAGTATTTT	CASSIRVPGTHTDTQYF
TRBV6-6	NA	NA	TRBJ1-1	TGTGCCAGCAGCCAGTCAAATTGGGACACTGAAGCTTTCTTT	CASSQSNWDTEAFF
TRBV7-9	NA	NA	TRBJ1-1	TGTGCCAGCAGCTCCTCAGGGCAGGACACTGAAGCTTTCTTT	CASSSSGQDTEAFF
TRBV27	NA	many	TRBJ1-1	TGTGCCAGCAGTTTATGGCAGAACACTGAAGCTTTCTTT	CASSLWQNTEAFF
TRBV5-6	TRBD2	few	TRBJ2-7	TGTGCCAGCAGCTTGTCGCGGGGGGCTTCCTACGAGCAGTACTTC	CASSLSRGASYEQYF
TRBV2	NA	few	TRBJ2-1	TGTGCCAGCAGTAAGGACCGCTCCTACAATGAGCAGTTCTTC	CASSKDRSYNEQFF
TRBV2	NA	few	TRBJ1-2	TGTGCCAGCAGTGTGGCACAGAACTATGGCTACACCTTC	CASSVAQNYGYTF
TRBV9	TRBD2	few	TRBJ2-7	TGTGCCTCGTGGGGGGGACTCCACAACGGGGTCATGAGTGAGCAGTACTTC	CASWGGLHNGVMSEQYF
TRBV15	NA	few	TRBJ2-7	TGTGCCACCAGCAGAGACGGTCTCTCATACGAGCAGTACTTC	CATSRDGLSYEQYF
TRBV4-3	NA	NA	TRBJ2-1	TGCGCCAGCAGCCAAGAGGGGGACCTCAATGAGCAGTTCTTC	CASSQEGDLNEQFF
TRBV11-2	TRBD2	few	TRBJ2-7	TGTGCCAGCAGCGCGGGACTAGCGGGAGTTAAAAACGAGCAGTACTTC	CASSAGLAGVKNEQYF
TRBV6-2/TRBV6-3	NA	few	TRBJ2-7	TGTGCCAGCTATGACAACGGCTACGAGCAGTACTTC	CASYDNGYEQYF
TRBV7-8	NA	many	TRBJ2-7	TGTGCCAGCAGCTCGCGGGTAGGGTTCTACGAGCAGTACTTC	CASSSRVGFYEQYF
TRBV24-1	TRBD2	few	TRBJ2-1	TGTGCCACCAGTGATCAACTAGCGCCGACCTACAATGAGCAGTTCTTC	CATSDQLAPTYNEQFF
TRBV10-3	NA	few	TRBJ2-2	TGTGCCATCAGTGAGTCTACGGGGATGACCGGGGAGCTGTTTTTT	CAISESTGMTGELFF
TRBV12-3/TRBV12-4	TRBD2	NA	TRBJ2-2	TGTGCCAGCAGTTTGTCGCGGGGGGATGTGCTGTTTTTT	CASSLSRGDVLFF
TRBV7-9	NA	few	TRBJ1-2	TGTGCCAGCAGCTCCACGGTGTTGGAATATAACTATGGCTACACCTTC	CASSSTVLEYNYGYTF